The clone carrying this T cell receptor beta chain was recorded at least ten times. Trimming stripped 6 bases from V and 4 bases from J, with 17 bases between. The CDR3 is made up of 15 amino acids. Amplified regions were TCR beta CDR3 sequences from RNA transcripts. Initially, a first-round RT-PCR of the TCR CDR3 employed the HTBI primer set. Using its own MiXCR run on the multiplex PCR reads, TCRdb lists one record per CDR3 protein. The sample shows fewer than 550,000 distinct CDR3 sequences, 15% to 19% of them seen only once. This sample is drawn from a study of T cells in Graves' hyperthyroidism and ophthalmopathy.

The sequence was collected from a woman between 18 and 29 years old with Graves' hyperthyroidism. The chain carries TRBV12-3 or TRBV12-4 and TRBJ2-3; TRBD2 is a possible D gene (6 bases). Sequencing input: blood. The CDR3 coding sequence is TGTGCCAGCAGCCTTGGGGGACTTGGGGCAGATACGCAGTATTTT. This translates into CASSLGGLGADTQYF.